This TCR beta chain came from a study of tumor and adjacent non-tumor tissue in lung cancer listed by TCRdb under 2018. Turning to the overall study: The cohort included 12 adenocarcinoma, 2 squamous cell carcinoma and 1 small cell lung cancer patients. The 15 enrolled patients, of whom some ten were men and 5 were women, were aged roughly 30 to 80 years and were diagnosed with TNM stage I to III disease. In total, sequencing yielded approximately 130,000,000 productive TCRbeta reads, which works out to an average of about 4.17 million reads per sample. The study compared bulk TCRbeta repertoires from lung tumor tissue and matched distant non-tumor lung tissue of more than 12 lung cancer patients. Some 31 paired specimens, one tumor and one normal lung sample per patient, were profiled by TCRbeta CDR3 sequencing.

V lost 1 base and J lost 0 bases, and the count of bases not matched to a germline gene is 7. Via the germline V gene (reference sequence), CDR1 is DFQATT and CDR2 SNEGSKA. Including cysteine and phenylalanine, the CDR3 has 17 amino acids. Only the CDR3 DNA stays, 51 bases, in frame from base 1. Libraries were made using multiplex PCR. Sequencing was performed on an Illumina HiSeq 2500. Following protocols modified from ARM-PCR, the researchers constructed TCRbeta libraries through three rounds of nested PCR with primers (Table S4). Before sequencing, PCR products in the 200-500 bp range were cut out of the gel and cleaned up using the QIAquick gel extraction kit. The study's own analysis went as follows. Trimmomatic was used to clean the reads, FLASH was used to merge the reads into complete CDR3 sequences, and MiTCR was used to assign the reads to V(D)J germline segments. Clonal diversity was calculated as the inverse Simpson's index using VDJtools. In-frame sequences without a premature stop codon were defined as productive reads. In-frame beta chains were kept once TCRdb had trimmed the public reads at Q25 with fastp and called clones with MiXCR. Records with the same CDR3 protein are collapsed into one entry carrying the most frequent genes and DNA. What appears here as the V and J calls and clone size reflects TCRdb's work, not the paper's. The sample records about 200,000 distinct CDR3 sequences, over 55% of which are singletons. Of the sample, approximately 26% falls within the top ten clones.

Overall study results and their limits: TCR diversity was significantly higher in younger patients, and greater tumor TCR diversity was associated with shorter overall survival and shorter disease-free survival. Tumor tissue showed significantly greater TCR diversity (inverse Simpson) than normal lung tissue (roughly 390 vs 170, P = 0.0075, Mann-Whitney U test). In normal lung, the top 100 clones accounted for a significantly larger cumulative share of the repertoire than in tumor tissue. Neither the sequencing platform nor unique molecular identifiers are named or mentioned anywhere in the methods. Peripheral blood was not sequenced, so blood TCRbeta repertoires were not examined in the lung cancer patients of the study. With only about 16 patients in the cohort, the authors noted that larger samples and more detailed clinical data are needed.

Note on this clonotype: This clone's antigen is unknown. Nothing much larger sits one base from this clone, and base qualities are not available.

RNA was isolated from bulk, unsorted tissue, and RNA quality was assessed with a NanoDrop ND-1000 and an Agilent 2100. All donors had newly diagnosed lung cancer, had not received prior chemotherapy, and were admitted for thoracic surgery in China between August and November 2014. The study excluded patients who had received radiotherapy or chemotherapy before or who had another cancer at the same time. Surgical tissue pieces of roughly 1-2 cm3 were preserved in RNAlater solution and stored at -80 °C until use. This sequence was found in a man aged 55 to 69 with non-small cell lung cancer. Here the chain combines TRBV20-1 and TRBJ1-5, and TRBD1 matches 9 of the central bases. The sample taken for sequencing was lung tumor tissue. In nucleotide form, the sequence is TGCAGTGCTAGAGGGACAGGGGTCCCCTTTAGCAATCAGCCCCAGCATTTT. This translates into CSARGTGVPFSNQPQHF.